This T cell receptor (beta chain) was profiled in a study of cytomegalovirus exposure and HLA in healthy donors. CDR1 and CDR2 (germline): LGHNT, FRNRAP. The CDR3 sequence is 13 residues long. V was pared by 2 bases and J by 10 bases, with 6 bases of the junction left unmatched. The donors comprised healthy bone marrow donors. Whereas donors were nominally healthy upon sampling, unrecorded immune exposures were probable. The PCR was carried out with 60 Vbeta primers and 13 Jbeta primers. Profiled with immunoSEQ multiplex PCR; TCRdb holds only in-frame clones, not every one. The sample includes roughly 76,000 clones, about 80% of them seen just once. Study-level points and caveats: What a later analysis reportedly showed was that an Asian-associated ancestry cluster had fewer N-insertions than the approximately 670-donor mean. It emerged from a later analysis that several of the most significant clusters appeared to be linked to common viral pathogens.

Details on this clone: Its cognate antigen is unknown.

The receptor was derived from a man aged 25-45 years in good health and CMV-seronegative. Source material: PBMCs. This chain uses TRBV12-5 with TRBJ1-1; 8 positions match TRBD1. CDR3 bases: TGTGCTAGTGGTTTGTCCGACAGGGGTGGAGCTTTCTTT. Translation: CASGLSDRGGAFF. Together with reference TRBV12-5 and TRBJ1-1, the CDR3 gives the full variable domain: DARVTQTPRHKVTEMGQEVTMRCQPILGHNTVFWYRQTMMQGLELLAYFRNRAPLDDSGMPKDRFSAEMPDATLATLKIQPSEPRDSAVYFCASGLSDRGGAFFGQGTRLTVV.